The rows below give T cell receptor beta chains drawn from one sample of a study of shared clonotypes between healthy human individuals. The protocol was immunoSEQ multiplex PCR, while the TCRdb copy is restricted to in-frame clones and leaves out a portion. The repertoire consists of over 2 million clones, with approximately 90% occurring once and the leading ten covering about 0.41%. Specimen: naive CD4+ T cells from PBMCs. All receptors come from a man aged 18 to 30 in good health. Some clones in this sample may be carry-over from other donors' samples. Both conserved end residues are part of each CDR3. D genes are given only for firm matches. The listing skips clone size in some rows; elsewhere it reads once, few, many or a size class.

D gene,V gene,J gene,clone size,CDR3 protein,CDR3 DNA
.,TRBV5-4,TRBJ1-1,.,CASSGPRIGSTEAFF,TGTGCCAGCAGCGGCCCTCGGATAGGGAGCACTGAAGCTTTCTTT
.,TRBV28,TRBJ1-2,.,CASGGGGSLGYGYTF,TGTGCCAGCGGTGGTGGGGGCTCCCTTGGCTATGGCTACACCTTC
TRBD2,TRBV9,TRBJ2-3,.,CASSVLAGVTDTQYF,TGTGCCAGCAGCGTGCTAGCGGGAGTCACAGATACGCAGTATTTT
.,TRBV5-1,TRBJ1-4,.,CASNKAGGQHEKLFF,TGCGCCAGCAACAAAGCAGGCGGCCAGCATGAAAAACTGTTTTTT
TRBD2,TRBV28,TRBJ2-7,once,CASSYGTSGAYEQYF,TGTGCCAGCAGTTACGGGACTAGCGGGGCCTACGAGCAGTACTTC
TRBD2,TRBV5-1,TRBJ2-1,.,CASSLGSGNYNEQFF,TGCGCCAGCAGCTTGGGTAGCGGGAACTACAATGAGCAGTTCTTC
TRBD1,TRBV5-1,TRBJ2-7,.,CASSLGQGLYEQYF,TGCGCCAGCAGCTTAGGACAGGGCCTCTACGAGCAGTACTTC
.,TRBV19,TRBJ2-3,.,CASSIISGSTDTQYF,TGTGCCAGTAGTATTATTAGCGGAAGCACAGATACGCAGTATTTT
TRBD1,TRBV13,TRBJ2-1,.,CASSKPGQGVYNEQFF,TGTGCCAGCAGCAAGCCGGGACAGGGGGTATACAATGAGCAGTTCTTC
.,TRBV28,TRBJ2-4,.,CASTPGPGVFVKNIQYF,TGTGCCAGCACCCCGGGGCCAGGGGTTTTCGTCAAAAACATTCAGTACTTC
.,TRBV6-1,TRBJ1-5,once,CASSGWIGNQPQHF,TGTGCCAGCAGTGGCTGGATTGGCAATCAGCCCCAGCATTTT
.,TRBV7-9,TRBJ2-2,once,CASSLGPGELFF,TGTGCCAGCAGCTTAGGCCCCGGGGAGCTGTTTTTT
.,TRBV7-9,TRBJ1-4,.,CASSLAGTTNEKLFF,TGTGCCAGCAGCTTAGCCGGGACAACTAATGAAAAACTGTTTTTT
TRBD1,TRBV6-1,TRBJ2-5,.,CASGTGSWETQYF,TGTGCCAGTGGGACAGGGAGCTGGGAGACCCAGTACTTC
TRBD1,TRBV19,TRBJ1-1,once,CASLQTGASAEAFF,TGTGCCAGTCTCCAGACAGGGGCTTCGGCTGAAGCTTTCTTT
.,TRBV7-8,TRBJ1-3,.,CASSLVGGPRSGNTIYF,TGTGCCAGCAGCTTAGTTGGGGGGCCCCGCTCTGGAAACACCATATATTTT
TRBD1,TRBV4-3,TRBJ2-2,.,CASSLKDRGGETGELFF,TGCGCCAGCAGCCTTAAAGACAGGGGAGGAGAGACCGGGGAGCTGTTTTTT
.,TRBV7-9,TRBJ2-3,.,CASSLDGVYSRQYF,TGTGCCAGCAGCTTAGATGGGGTTTATAGTCGTCAGTATTTT